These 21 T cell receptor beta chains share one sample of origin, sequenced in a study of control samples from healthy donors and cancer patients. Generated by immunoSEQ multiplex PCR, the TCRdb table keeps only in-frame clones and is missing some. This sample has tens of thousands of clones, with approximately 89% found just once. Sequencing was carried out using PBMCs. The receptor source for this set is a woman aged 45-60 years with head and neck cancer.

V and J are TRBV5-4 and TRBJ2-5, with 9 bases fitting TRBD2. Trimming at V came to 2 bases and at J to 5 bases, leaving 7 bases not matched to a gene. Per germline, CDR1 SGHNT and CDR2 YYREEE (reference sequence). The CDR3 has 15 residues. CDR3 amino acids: CASSLGAGGPETQYF. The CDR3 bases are TGTGCCAGCAGCTTAGGGGCGGGGGGGCCGGAGACCCAGTACTTC.

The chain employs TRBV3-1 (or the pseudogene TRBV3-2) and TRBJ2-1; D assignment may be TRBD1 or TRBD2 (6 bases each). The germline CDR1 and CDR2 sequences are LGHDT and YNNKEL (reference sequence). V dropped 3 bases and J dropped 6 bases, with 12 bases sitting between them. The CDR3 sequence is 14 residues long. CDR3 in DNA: TGTGCCAGCAGCCACAGAGGGGGGCTCAATGAGCAGTTCTTC. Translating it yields CASSHRGGLNEQFF.

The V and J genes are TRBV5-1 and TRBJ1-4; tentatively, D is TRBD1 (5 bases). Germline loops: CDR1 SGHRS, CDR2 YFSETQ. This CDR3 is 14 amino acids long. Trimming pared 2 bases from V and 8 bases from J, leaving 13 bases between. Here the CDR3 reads CASSLRQPDEKLFF. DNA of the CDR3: TGCGCCAGCAGCTTAAGACAGCCCGACGAAAAACTGTTTTTT.

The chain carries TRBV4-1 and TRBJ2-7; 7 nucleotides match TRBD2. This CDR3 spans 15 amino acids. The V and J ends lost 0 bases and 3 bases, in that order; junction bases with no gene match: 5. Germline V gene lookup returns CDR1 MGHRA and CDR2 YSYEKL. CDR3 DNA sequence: TGCGCCAGCAGCCAAGAGGGGGGACTACACTACGAGCAGTACTTC. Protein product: CASSQEGGLHYEQYF.

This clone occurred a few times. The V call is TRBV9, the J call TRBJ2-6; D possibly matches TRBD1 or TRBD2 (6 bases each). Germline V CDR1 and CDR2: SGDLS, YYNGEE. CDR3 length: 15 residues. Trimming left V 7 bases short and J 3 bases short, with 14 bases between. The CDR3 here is CASASGALGANVLTF. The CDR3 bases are TGTGCCAGCGCCTCGGGGGCACTTGGGGCCAACGTCCTGACTTTC.

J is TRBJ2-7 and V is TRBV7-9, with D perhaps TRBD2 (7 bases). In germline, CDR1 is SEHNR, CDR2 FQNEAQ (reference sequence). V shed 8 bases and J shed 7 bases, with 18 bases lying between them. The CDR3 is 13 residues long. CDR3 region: CASRRGAAEEQYF. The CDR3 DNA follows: TGTGCCAGCCGTCGGGGGGCGGCGGAGGAGCAGTACTTC.

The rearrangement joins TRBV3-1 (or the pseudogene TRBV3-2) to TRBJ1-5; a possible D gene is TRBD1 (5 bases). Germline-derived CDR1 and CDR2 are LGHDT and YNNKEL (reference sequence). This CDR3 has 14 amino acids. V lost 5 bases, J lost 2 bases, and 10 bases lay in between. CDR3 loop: CASSTGVGNQPQHF. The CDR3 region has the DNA TGTGCCAGCAGCACGGGGGTGGGCAATCAGCCCCAGCATTTT.

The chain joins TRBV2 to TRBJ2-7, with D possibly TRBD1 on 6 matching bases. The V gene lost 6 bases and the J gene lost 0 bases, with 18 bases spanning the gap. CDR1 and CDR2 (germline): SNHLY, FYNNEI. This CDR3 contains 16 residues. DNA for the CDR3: TGTGCCAGCAGCGAACCGGGACAATTGAGCTCCTACGAGCAGTACTTC. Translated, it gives CASSEPGQLSSYEQYF.

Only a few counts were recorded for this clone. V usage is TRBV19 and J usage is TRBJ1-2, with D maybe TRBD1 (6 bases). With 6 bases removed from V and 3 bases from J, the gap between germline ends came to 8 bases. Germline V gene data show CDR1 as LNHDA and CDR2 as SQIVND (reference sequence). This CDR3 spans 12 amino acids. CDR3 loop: CASRRTDYGYTF. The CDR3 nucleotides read TGTGCCAGTAGGAGGACAGACTATGGCTACACCTTC.

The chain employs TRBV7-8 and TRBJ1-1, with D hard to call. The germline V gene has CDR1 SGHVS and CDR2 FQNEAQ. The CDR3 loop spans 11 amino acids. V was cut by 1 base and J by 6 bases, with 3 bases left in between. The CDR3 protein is CASSLEAEAFF. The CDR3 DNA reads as TGTGCCAGCAGCTTAGAGGCTGAAGCTTTCTTT. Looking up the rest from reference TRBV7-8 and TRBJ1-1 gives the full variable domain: GAGVSQSPRYKVAKRGQDVALRCDPISGHVSLFWYQQALGQGPEFLTYFQNEAQLDKSGLPSDRFFAERPEGSVSTLKIQRTQQEDSAVYLCASSLEAEAFFGQGTRLTVV.

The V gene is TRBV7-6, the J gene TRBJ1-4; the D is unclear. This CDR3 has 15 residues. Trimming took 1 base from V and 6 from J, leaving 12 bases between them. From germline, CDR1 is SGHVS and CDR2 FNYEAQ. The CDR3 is CASSLEVGLDEKLFF. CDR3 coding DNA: TGTGCCAGCAGCTTAGAGGTCGGACTCGATGAAAAACTGTTTTTT.

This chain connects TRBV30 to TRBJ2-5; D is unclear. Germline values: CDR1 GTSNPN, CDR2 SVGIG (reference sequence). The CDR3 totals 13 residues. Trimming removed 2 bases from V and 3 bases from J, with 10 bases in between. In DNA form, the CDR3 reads TGTGCCTGGAGTAGACGCGGAAAAGAGACCCAGTACTTC. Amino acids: CAWSRRGKETQYF.

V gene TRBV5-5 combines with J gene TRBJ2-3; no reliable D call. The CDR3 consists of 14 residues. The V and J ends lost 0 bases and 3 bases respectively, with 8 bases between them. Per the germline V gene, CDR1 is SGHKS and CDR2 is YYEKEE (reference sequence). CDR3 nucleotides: TGTGCCAGCAGCTTGGTTATTAAGACAGATACGCAGTATTTT. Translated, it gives CASSLVIKTDTQYF.

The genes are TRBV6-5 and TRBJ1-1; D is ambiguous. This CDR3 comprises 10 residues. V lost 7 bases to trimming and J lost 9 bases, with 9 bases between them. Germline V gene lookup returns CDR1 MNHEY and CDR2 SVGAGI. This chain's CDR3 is CASKASQAFF. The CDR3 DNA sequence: TGTGCCAGCAAGGCCAGCCAAGCTTTCTTT.

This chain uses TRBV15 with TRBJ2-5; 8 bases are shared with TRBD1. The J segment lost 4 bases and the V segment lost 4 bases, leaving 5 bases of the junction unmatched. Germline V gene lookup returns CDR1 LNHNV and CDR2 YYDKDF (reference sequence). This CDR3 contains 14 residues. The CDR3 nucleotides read TGTGCCACCAGCATATCAGGGGGCGCAGAGACCCAGTACTTC. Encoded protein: CATSISGGAETQYF.

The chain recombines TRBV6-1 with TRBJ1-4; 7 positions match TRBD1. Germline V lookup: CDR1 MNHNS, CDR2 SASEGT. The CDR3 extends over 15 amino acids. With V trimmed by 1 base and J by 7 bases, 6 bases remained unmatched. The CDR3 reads CASSEGDREIEKLFF. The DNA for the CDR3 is TGTGCCAGCAGTGAAGGTGACAGGGAGATTGAAAAACTGTTTTTT.

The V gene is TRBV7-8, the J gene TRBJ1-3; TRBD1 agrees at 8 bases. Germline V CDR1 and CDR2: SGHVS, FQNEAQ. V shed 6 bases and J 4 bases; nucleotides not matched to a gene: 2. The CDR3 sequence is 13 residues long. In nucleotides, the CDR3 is TGTGCCAGCAGTACAGGGGGAGGAAACACCATATATTTT. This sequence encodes CASSTGGGNTIYF.

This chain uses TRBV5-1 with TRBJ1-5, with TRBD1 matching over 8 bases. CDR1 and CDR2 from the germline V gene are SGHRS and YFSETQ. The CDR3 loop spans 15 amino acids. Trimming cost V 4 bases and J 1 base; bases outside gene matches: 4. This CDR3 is CASSPDRVSNQPQHF. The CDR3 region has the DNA TGCGCCAGCAGCCCGGACAGGGTAAGCAATCAGCCCCAGCATTTT.

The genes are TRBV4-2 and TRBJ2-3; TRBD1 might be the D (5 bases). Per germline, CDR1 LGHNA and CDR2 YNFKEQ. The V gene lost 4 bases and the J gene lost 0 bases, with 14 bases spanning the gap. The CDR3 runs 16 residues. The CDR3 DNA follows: TGTGCCAGCAGCCCGGCAGGGATTGCTAGCACAGATACGCAGTATTTT. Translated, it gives CASSPAGIASTDTQYF.

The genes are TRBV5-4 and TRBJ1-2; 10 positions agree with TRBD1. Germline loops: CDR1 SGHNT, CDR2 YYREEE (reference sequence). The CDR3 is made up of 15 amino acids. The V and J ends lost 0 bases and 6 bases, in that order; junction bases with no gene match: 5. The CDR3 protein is CASSLGQDRGNGYTF. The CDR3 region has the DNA TGTGCCAGCAGCTTGGGGCAGGACAGGGGGAATGGCTACACCTTC.

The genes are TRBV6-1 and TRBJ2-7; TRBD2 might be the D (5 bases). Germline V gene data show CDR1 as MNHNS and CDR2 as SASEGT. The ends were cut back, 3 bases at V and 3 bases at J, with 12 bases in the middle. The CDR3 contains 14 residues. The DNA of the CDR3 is TGTGCCAGCAGTGACCCACTCGGACTCTACGAGCAGTACTTC. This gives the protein CASSDPLGLYEQYF.